This T cell receptor beta chain originates from a study of blood T cells in healthy people across ages. The study, taken as a whole, reports: Measured against age, TCR beta diversity per million T cells decreased in a roughly linear manner.

There were healthy Caucasian individuals from Russia, aged about 6 to 100, serving as donors. It was with a sample-barcoded 5' primer and a J-beta primer mix that a second PCR of roughly 7 to 12 cycles was run. TCRdb used MiXCR to reprocess the 5' RACE reads, holding one entry per CDR3 protein. The sample has about 1.8 million distinct CDR3 sequences, about 49% seen once. Per germline, CDR1 LGHNT and CDR2 FRNRAP. J lost 3 bases, V lost 0 bases, and 6 bases had no gene match. This CDR3 is built from 17 residues. Of note for this clonotype: Its matching antigen is unknown.

Sequenced input: blood. The source of this sequence is a middle-aged woman in good health. This chain joins TRBV12-5 and TRBJ2-3; 10 bases are a match to TRBD2. This CDR3 reads CASGLVGVAGGTDTQYF. DNA for the CDR3: TGTGCTAGTGGTTTGGTCGGAGTAGCGGGGGGTACAGATACGCAGTATTTT.